This T cell receptor beta chain was documented in a study of CD8 T cells in Susac syndrome. The CDR3 has 18 amino acids. The RNA input was roughly 0.45 to 1 ug, and it was reverse transcribed with random hexamers. With immunoSEQ multiplex PCR, TCR beta CDR3 was amplified across 54 Vbeta and 13 Jbeta. TCRdb re-analysed the immunoSEQ multiplex PCR reads in MiXCR, keeping a single row per CDR3 protein. The sample carries approximately 120,000 distinct CDR3 sequences, 90% to 96% recorded once. The sequenced sample consisted of CD4+ T cells from PBMCs. V and J are TRBV21-1 and TRBJ2-6; the table's D gene call, TRBD2, was not cross checked with the DNA. TRBV21-1 is shown as a pseudogene. This receptor was taken from a human donor in good health. The CDR3 reads CASSKGLAAYGGANVLTF. The CDR3 bases are TGTGCCAGCAGCAAAGGATTAGCGGCCTACGGTGGGGCCAACGTCCTGACTTTC.